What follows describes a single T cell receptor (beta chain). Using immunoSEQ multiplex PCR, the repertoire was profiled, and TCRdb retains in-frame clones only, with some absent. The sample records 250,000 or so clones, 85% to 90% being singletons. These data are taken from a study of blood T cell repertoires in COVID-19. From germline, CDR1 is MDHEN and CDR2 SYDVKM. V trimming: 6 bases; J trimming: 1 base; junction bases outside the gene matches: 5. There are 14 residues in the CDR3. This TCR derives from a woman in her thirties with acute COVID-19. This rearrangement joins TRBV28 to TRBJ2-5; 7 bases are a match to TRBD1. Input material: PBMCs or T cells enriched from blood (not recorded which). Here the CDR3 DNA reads TGTGCCAGCAGGTTCCCAGGGGGCCAAGAGACCCAGTACTTC. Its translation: CASRFPGGQETQYF.